These T cell receptor beta chains were read from a single sample in a study of T cell responses to AZD1222 COVID-19 vaccine. Some clones are missing from TCRdb's copy, which holds only in-frame ones; the method was immunoSEQ multiplex PCR. The sample lists tens of thousands of clones, over 75% occurring once. Sequencing used peripheral blood, obtained on day 0 of AZD1222 vaccination. The receptor source for this set is an adult in good health. The CDR3 runs from the conserved cysteine through the conserved F or W. D genes are given only for firm matches. Expanded clones are given a class, and other clones once, few, many or no size at all.

TRBV5-4,TRBJ2-1,few,TRBD2,CASSPGTSGKNEQFF,TGTGCCAGCAGCCCCGGGACTAGCGGCAAGAATGAGCAGTTCTTC
TRBV7-8,TRBJ2-1,NA,NA,CASSPPLRAHSYNEQFF,TGTGCCAGCAGCCCCCCTTTGCGGGCCCACTCCTACAATGAGCAGTTCTTC
TRBV9,TRBJ1-2,NA,TRBD1,CASSPTLLPLTGPTSYTF,TGTGCCAGCAGCCCAACCTTATTACCCTTGACAGGGCCGACTAGCTACACCTTC
TRBV19,TRBJ1-6,NA,NA,CASSTTPGRYNSPLHF,TGTGCCAGTAGTACGACTCCGGGACGGTATAATTCACCCCTCCACTTT
TRBV27,TRBJ2-5,NA,TRBD2,CASRALGGGPGETQYF,TGTGCCAGCAGGGCCCTTGGGGGAGGGCCGGGGGAGACCCAGTACTTC
TRBV6-4,TRBJ1-2,NA,TRBD1,CASSEDRGGYGYTF,TGTGCCAGCAGTGAAGACAGGGGAGGCTATGGCTACACCTTC
TRBV30,TRBJ2-2,NA,TRBD1,CAWGEWRTGGAGGELFF,TGTGCCTGGGGAGAATGGCGGACAGGGGGCGCCGGCGGGGAGCTGTTTTTT
TRBV2,TRBJ1-2,few,TRBD1,CASSPDRGAAQF,TGTGCCAGCAGTCCAGACAGGGGGGCAGCCCAATTC
TRBV5-1,TRBJ1-1,NA,NA,CASRLRTNTEAFF,TGCGCCAGCAGGTTGAGGACGAACACTGAAGCTTTCTTT
TRBV5-8,TRBJ1-4,NA,NA,CASSPRRREKLFF,TGTGCCAGCAGCCCACGCCGCCGTGAAAAACTGTTTTTT
TRBV6-5,TRBJ2-1,NA,TRBD2,CASRLAGGPYNEQFF,TGTGCCAGCAGATTAGCGGGAGGGCCTTACAATGAGCAGTTCTTC
TRBV2,TRBJ1-2,NA,NA,CASSDRDNDGYTF,TGTGCCAGCAGTGATAGGGATAATGATGGCTACACCTTC
TRBV5-1,TRBJ2-7,NA,NA,CASSWGGRLGEQYF,TGCGCCAGCAGCTGGGGGGGCCGGTTGGGCGAGCAGTACTTC
TRBV6-5,TRBJ2-5,NA,TRBD2,CASSYNSGKAETQYF,TGTGCCAGCAGTTACAACAGCGGGAAGGCAGAGACCCAGTACTTC
TRBV6-2/TRBV6-3,TRBJ1-5,many,NA,CASTYRGYSNQPQHF,TGTGCCAGCACTTACCGGGGATATAGCAATCAGCCCCAGCATTTT
TRBV24-1,TRBJ2-6,NA,TRBD1,CATCEGWDRGHRGANVLTF,TGTGCCACCTGTGAAGGTTGGGACAGGGGGCATCGTGGGGCCAACGTCCTGACTTTC
TRBV10-3,TRBJ1-2,few,NA,CAISEGTTGNYGYTF,TGTGCCATCAGTGAGGGGACAACAGGGAACTATGGCTACACCTTC
TRBV19,TRBJ1-5,NA,NA,CASSIREKHSNQPQHF,TGTGCCAGTAGTATCAGAGAAAAGCATAGCAATCAGCCCCAGCATTTT
TRBV4-2,TRBJ2-7,NA,TRBD2,CASSQESLAGEWEQYF,TGTGCCAGCAGCCAAGAGTCCCTAGCGGGGGAATGGGAGCAGTACTTC
TRBV29-1,TRBJ2-1,NA,NA,CSVQVLNEQFF,TGCAGCGTCCAGGTTTTAAATGAGCAGTTCTTC
TRBV7-2,TRBJ2-3,NA,NA,CASSLDGRSRTDTQYF,TGTGCCAGCAGCTTGGACGGACGCTCCCGGACAGATACGCAGTATTTT
TRBV6-4,TRBJ2-2,NA,NA,CASSPLGQITGELFF,TGTGCCAGCAGTCCCCTCGGGCAGATCACCGGGGAGCTGTTTTTT
TRBV6-2/TRBV6-3,TRBJ1-1,NA,NA,CASSYSETYTEAFF,TGTGCCAGCAGTTACTCGGAGACTTACACTGAAGCTTTCTTT
TRBV6-1,TRBJ1-1,medium-sized,NA,CASSERGGASATEAFF,TGTGCCAGCAGTGAAAGGGGGGGCGCATCGGCCACTGAAGCTTTCTTT
TRBV6-5,TRBJ1-5,NA,TRBD1,CASSRAGTGDQPQHF,TGTGCCAGCAGCCGAGCCGGGACAGGGGACCAGCCCCAGCATTTT
TRBV7-2,TRBJ2-1,few,NA,CASSLAGQTRNEQFF,TGTGCCAGCAGCTTAGCCGGACAGACGAGGAATGAGCAGTTCTTC
TRBV6-5,TRBJ2-2,NA,TRBD2,CASIRTSGTNGELFF,TGTGCCAGCATTAGGACTAGCGGGACTAACGGGGAGCTGTTTTTT
TRBV10-1,TRBJ2-1,once,TRBD1,CASRPGQGANEQFF,TGCGCCAGCCGACCAGGACAGGGGGCCAATGAGCAGTTCTTC
TRBV23-1,TRBJ1-1,few,NA,CASSLLGERDTEAFF,TGCGCCAGCAGTCTTTTGGGTGAGCGAGACACTGAAGCTTTCTTT
TRBV20-1,TRBJ1-6,once,NA,CSARGDSPLHF,TGCAGTGCCAGGGGCGATTCACCCCTCCACTTT
TRBV30,TRBJ1-2,NA,NA,CAWSRGTYGYTF,TGTGCCTGGAGTAGGGGGACCTATGGCTACACCTTC